This is a list of T cell receptor beta chains from one sample in a study of cytomegalovirus exposure and HLA in healthy donors. The method was immunoSEQ multiplex PCR; TCRdb's version includes in-frame clones alone and lacks a portion of them. The sample has roughly 130,000 clones; 73% are singletons. Source material: PBMCs. These receptor sequences come from a woman aged 35 to 49 in good health and CMV-seronegative. Each CDR3 is given with its conserved first and last residue. The order of the fields is V gene, J gene, clone size, D gene, CDR3 DNA, CDR3 protein. D genes are given only for firm matches. Expanded clones get a size class; other rows say once, few or many, or leave the size out.

v_gene: TRBV10-3; j_gene: TRBJ2-1; abundance: few; d_gene: TRBD1; CDR3nt: TGTGCCATCAGCAATGGACAGGGGGGTAGAGGGAATGAGCAGTTCTTC; CDR3aa: CAISNGQGGRGNEQFF
v_gene: TRBV10-1; j_gene: TRBJ1-1; abundance: few; d_gene: -; CDR3nt: TGCGCCAGCAGTGATGTCGGGGACATAGTTTACACTGAAGCTTTCTTT; CDR3aa: CASSDVGDIVYTEAFF
v_gene: TRBV4-1; j_gene: TRBJ1-4; abundance: -; d_gene: -; CDR3nt: TGCGCCAGCAGCCAAGGCCCGAGCAATGAAAAACTGTTTTTT; CDR3aa: CASSQGPSNEKLFF
v_gene: TRBV13; j_gene: TRBJ1-2; abundance: -; d_gene: TRBD1; CDR3nt: TGTGCCAGCAGCTTTTCGACAGGGTCGGATGGCTACACCTTC; CDR3aa: CASSFSTGSDGYTF
v_gene: TRBV28; j_gene: TRBJ1-3; abundance: -; d_gene: TRBD1; CDR3nt: TGTGCCAGCAGCTTTCCGGGACAGGGGTTCGGTGGCTCTGGAAACACCATATATTTT; CDR3aa: CASSFPGQGFGGSGNTIYF
v_gene: TRBV18; j_gene: TRBJ2-7; abundance: -; d_gene: TRBD1; CDR3nt: TGTGCCAGCTCAGGTACAGGGGGCGAGCAGTACTTC; CDR3aa: CASSGTGGEQYF
v_gene: TRBV4-2; j_gene: TRBJ2-1; abundance: few; d_gene: -; CDR3nt: TGTGCCAGCAGCCAAGATGCAGGCAATGAGCAGTTCTTC; CDR3aa: CASSQDAGNEQFF
v_gene: TRBV6-5; j_gene: TRBJ1-6; abundance: once; d_gene: -; CDR3nt: TGTGCCAGCAGTTACCAAACTTTTCAATCACCCCTCCACTTT; CDR3aa: CASSYQTFQSPLHF
v_gene: TRBV15; j_gene: TRBJ2-3; abundance: -; d_gene: TRBD1; CDR3nt: TGTGCCACCAGCAGTGGGACAGGAGGTAACACAGATACGCAGTATTTT; CDR3aa: CATSSGTGGNTDTQYF
v_gene: TRBV18; j_gene: TRBJ2-1; abundance: -; d_gene: -; CDR3nt: TGTGCCAGCTCACCAGATCCCGCGGGTGAGCAGTTCTTC; CDR3aa: CASSPDPAGEQFF
v_gene: TRBV5-5; j_gene: TRBJ1-6; abundance: -; d_gene: -; CDR3nt: TGTGCCAGCAGCTTGGACGTAGGGGGCTATAATTCACCCCTCCACTTT; CDR3aa: CASSLDVGGYNSPLHF
v_gene: TRBV7-2; j_gene: TRBJ2-5; abundance: -; d_gene: TRBD2; CDR3nt: TGTGCCAGCAGCTTACGAGGGATGCGGGGGGGGAAAGAGACCCAGTACTTC; CDR3aa: CASSLRGMRGGKETQYF
v_gene: TRBV27; j_gene: TRBJ2-3; abundance: -; d_gene: -; CDR3nt: TGTGCCAGCAGTGAAACAGGAGCAGATACGCAGTATTTT; CDR3aa: CASSETGADTQYF
v_gene: TRBV13; j_gene: TRBJ1-1; abundance: once; d_gene: TRBD1; CDR3nt: TGTGCCAGCAGCCTCAGGAGGGGACAGGGGTATATTACTGAAGCTTTCTTT; CDR3aa: CASSLRRGQGYITEAFF
v_gene: TRBV7-8; j_gene: TRBJ2-5; abundance: -; d_gene: TRBD2; CDR3nt: TGTGCCAGCAGCTACCGGGGAGGGACTAGCCCAGAGACCCAGTACTTC; CDR3aa: CASSYRGGTSPETQYF
v_gene: TRBV7-9; j_gene: TRBJ1-1; abundance: -; d_gene: -; CDR3nt: TGTGCCAGCAGCTTAGTGGGCGGCAGGGATATTGAAGCTTTCTTT; CDR3aa: CASSLVGGRDIEAFF
v_gene: TRBV6-6; j_gene: TRBJ2-7; abundance: -; d_gene: -; CDR3nt: TGTGCCAGCAGCCACGGGACTGGGACCTACGAGCAGTACTTC; CDR3aa: CASSHGTGTYEQYF
v_gene: TRBV7-8; j_gene: TRBJ1-4; abundance: -; d_gene: -; CDR3nt: TGTGCCAGCAGCCGACACGGGACATTCAATGAAAAACTGTTTTTT; CDR3aa: CASSRHGTFNEKLFF
v_gene: TRBV5-5; j_gene: TRBJ1-1; abundance: -; d_gene: -; CDR3nt: TGTGCCAGCAGCTCTACCGTGAGCACTGAAGCTTTCTTT; CDR3aa: CASSSTVSTEAFF
v_gene: TRBV7-8; j_gene: TRBJ2-3; abundance: -; d_gene: TRBD2; CDR3nt: TGTGCCAGCAGCTTCCCTAGCGGGGGGGCTCGGTCGTGGGATACGCAGTATTTT; CDR3aa: CASSFPSGGARSWDTQYF
v_gene: TRBV7-2; j_gene: TRBJ2-7; abundance: -; d_gene: TRBD2; CDR3nt: TGTGCCAGCAGCTTGCAACTAGCGTATGACTACGAGCAGTACTTC; CDR3aa: CASSLQLAYDYEQYF
v_gene: TRBV9; j_gene: TRBJ1-2; abundance: -; d_gene: -; CDR3nt: TGTGCCAGCAGCGCAGCGGCTAACTATGGCTACACCTTC; CDR3aa: CASSAAANYGYTF
v_gene: TRBV11-2; j_gene: TRBJ1-1; abundance: few; d_gene: -; CDR3nt: TGTGCCAGCACCGCCACCGTGGGGGGTAACACTGAAGCTTTCTTT; CDR3aa: CASTATVGGNTEAFF
v_gene: TRBV28; j_gene: TRBJ1-6; abundance: -; d_gene: TRBD1; CDR3nt: TGTGCCAGCAGTCCACAGGGGGCTGGTAATTCACCCCTCCACTTT; CDR3aa: CASSPQGAGNSPLHF
v_gene: TRBV5-1; j_gene: TRBJ1-4; abundance: -; d_gene: -; CDR3nt: TGCGCCAGCAGCCCGTCGGCGGGGGGGGAAAAACTGTTTTTT; CDR3aa: CASSPSAGGEKLFF
v_gene: TRBV28; j_gene: TRBJ2-1; abundance: -; d_gene: TRBD2; CDR3nt: TGTGCCAGCAGTTTGGTGCCAGCGGGGCCCCCCTACAATGAGCAGTTCTTC; CDR3aa: CASSLVPAGPPYNEQFF
v_gene: TRBV28; j_gene: TRBJ1-1; abundance: -; d_gene: -; CDR3nt: TGTGCCAGCACCTCTCCCCACATGAACACTGAAGCTTTCTTT; CDR3aa: CASTSPHMNTEAFF
v_gene: TRBV7-9; j_gene: TRBJ2-7; abundance: -; d_gene: -; CDR3nt: TGTGCCAGCAGCTTTGGGGCAGGGTACTACGAGCAGTACTTC; CDR3aa: CASSFGAGYYEQYF
v_gene: TRBV7-8; j_gene: TRBJ1-1; abundance: -; d_gene: -; CDR3nt: TGTGCCAGCAGTCTTCGAAAACAGGGCACTGAAGCTTTCTTT; CDR3aa: CASSLRKQGTEAFF
v_gene: TRBV2; j_gene: TRBJ1-5; abundance: few; d_gene: -; CDR3nt: TGTGCCAGCAAAGAGGGTGATCAGCCCCAGCATTTT; CDR3aa: CASKEGDQPQHF
v_gene: TRBV15; j_gene: TRBJ1-1; abundance: -; d_gene: -; CDR3nt: TGTGCCACCAGCTTTACTATGAACACTGAAGCTTTCTTT; CDR3aa: CATSFTMNTEAFF
v_gene: TRBV19; j_gene: TRBJ1-1; abundance: once; d_gene: -; CDR3nt: TGTGCCAGTAGTATAGCGGGGGATAGAGGATTGACCACTGAAGCTTTCTTT; CDR3aa: CASSIAGDRGLTTEAFF
v_gene: TRBV10-3; j_gene: TRBJ1-2; abundance: -; d_gene: -; CDR3nt: TGTGCCATTTTCAGGCAGGGGTCTGGCTACACCTTC; CDR3aa: CAIFRQGSGYTF
v_gene: TRBV7-9; j_gene: TRBJ1-1; abundance: -; d_gene: TRBD1; CDR3nt: TGTGCCAGCAGCGGGACAGGGGGAACGAACACTGAAGCTTTCTTT; CDR3aa: CASSGTGGTNTEAFF
v_gene: TRBV29-1; j_gene: TRBJ2-5; abundance: -; d_gene: TRBD1; CDR3nt: TGCAGCGTTTTTAAGGGGGACAGGGAGGTGGAGACCCAGTACTTC; CDR3aa: CSVFKGDREVETQYF
v_gene: TRBV18; j_gene: TRBJ1-1; abundance: -; d_gene: -; CDR3nt: TGTGCCAGCTCACCCGAGGCAAGCCCTGAAGCTTTCTTT; CDR3aa: CASSPEASPEAFF
v_gene: TRBV7-6; j_gene: TRBJ2-5; abundance: -; d_gene: TRBD1; CDR3nt: TGTGCCAGCAGCGCACGTCCAAATTCAGGGGGCGGTGAGACCCAGTACTTC; CDR3aa: CASSARPNSGGGETQYF
v_gene: TRBV5-6; j_gene: TRBJ1-6; abundance: -; d_gene: TRBD1; CDR3nt: TGTGCCAGCAGCGCACCGGGACAGGGGCGATATAATTCACCCCTCCACTTT; CDR3aa: CASSAPGQGRYNSPLHF
v_gene: TRBV4-2; j_gene: TRBJ1-1; abundance: few; d_gene: TRBD1; CDR3nt: TGTGCCAGCAGCCAAATCCTTAGGACAGGGAAGACTGAAGCTTTCTTT; CDR3aa: CASSQILRTGKTEAFF
v_gene: TRBV28; j_gene: TRBJ1-1; abundance: few; d_gene: -; CDR3nt: TGTGCCACCCGCCGGGGTAACACTGAAGCTTTCTTT; CDR3aa: CATRRGNTEAFF
v_gene: TRBV5-8; j_gene: TRBJ2-5; abundance: -; d_gene: -; CDR3nt: TGTGCCAGCAGCTTGGGAGGAACTCAAGAGACCCAGTACTTC; CDR3aa: CASSLGGTQETQYF
v_gene: TRBV7-3; j_gene: TRBJ1-5; abundance: -; d_gene: TRBD1; CDR3nt: TGTGCCAGCACCCGACAGGGGACTAGCAATCAGCCCCAGCATTTT; CDR3aa: CASTRQGTSNQPQHF